This T cell receptor (beta chain) was identified during a study of Ad26.COV2.S vaccination and SARS-CoV-2 variants. Whole-study context: Recipients of Ad26.COV2.S got it intramuscularly, once or twice 56 days apart. Study outcomes and limitations: The TCR breadth and depth analyses may have understated or missed part of the total T cell responses.

Method: immunoSEQ multiplex PCR; TCRdb's copy keeps in-frame clones and lacks some. Of about 350,000 clones in the sample, about 88% were seen once. As regards this clone: Its target is not known.

The CDR3 is 13 amino acids. V gave up 4 bases and J gave up 6 bases, with 11 bases separating them. Looked up from germline, CDR1 is LGHNT and CDR2 is FRNRAP. Described treatment: approximately 18 received Ad26.COV2.S at low or high dose, single or two shots; 5 received placebo; per-sample allocation not given. Day 63 after the first injection of vaccine or placebo was the sampling time. A Boston adult aged 18-55 years was the donor. The receptor was derived from a person aged 18-60 years who received the Ad26.COV2.S COVID-19 vaccine or a placebo. The chain has TRBV12-5 and TRBJ2-3; D perhaps matches TRBD2 (5 bases). The specimen comprised peripheral blood, sampled in a trial of Ad26.COV2.S vaccine versus placebo. The CDR3: CASGYGRGDTQYF. The CDR3 DNA reads TGTGCTAGTGGTTATGGGAGAGGGGATACGCAGTATTTT.